This T cell receptor (beta chain) originates from a study of circulating CD8 cells and anti-PD-1 response in melanoma. Across the whole study: Every 2 weeks, patients got 3 mg/kg nivolumab intravenously. Overall study results and limits: Patients included both untreated and previously treated individuals. No tumor material was available, so peptide assays assessed reactivity. PD-1 and DPOS subsets showed similar, higher clonality than DNEG.

Using roughly 14 ng of total RNA, TCR libraries were made with the QIAseq Immune Repertoire TCR panel. TCRdb re-called the reads through MiXCR, storing one row per CDR3 protein. The table includes some 500 distinct CDR3 sequences, over 8.5% detected once. In its sample, this clonotype ranks as medium-sized. Its antigen is unidentified. Four subsets defined by PD-1 and/or TIGIT were sorted from live CD3+CD8+TCRalphabeta+ cells. This CDR3 contains 17 residues. V was clipped by 0 bases and J by 0 bases, with 14 bases between them. Germline V gene lookup returns CDR1 SQVTM and CDR2 ANQGSEA. The material was CD8+ T cells from PBMCs, obtained at baseline or after one month of anti-PD-1 therapy (not recorded which). V gene TRBV29-1 combines with J gene TRBJ2-2; D possibly corresponds to TRBD2 (5 bases). The clonotype was recovered from a human donor with melanoma. CDR3 coding DNA: TGCAGCGTTGAAGATCGCGCCCGGGGTACGAACACCGGGGAGCTGTTTTTT. It codes for CSVEDRARGTNTGELFF.